The T cell receptor (beta chain) under discussion was sequenced for a study of cytomegalovirus exposure and HLA in healthy donors (dated by TCRdb to about 2017). Turning to the overall study: An earlier analysis of approximately 640 of the donors reported about 250 Gb of sequence data and 117 million unique TCR beta sequences from some 180 million T cells. An early release that covered roughly 600 HLA-typed donors contained approximately 320 gigabases of sequencing data and tens of millions of unique TCR sequences. The genetic ancestry cluster associated with self-reported Caucasian donors included 81% of the 398 genotyped donors. The study was designed to test whether signatures of past pathogen exposure could be identified by cataloging public T cell receptors. The study profiled the T cell repertoires of hundreds of subjects by immunosequencing and related them to cytomegalovirus serostatus. Besides the first cohort of 666 subjects, a separate validation cohort made up of over 100 different subjects was used. To predict cytomegalovirus infection status, the study combined high-throughput TCR immunosequencing, statistical association of individual TCRs with disease status, and machine learning. A later analysis re-analyzed previously published TCR beta repertoires from about 730 donors and added high-resolution HLA genotyping to study TCR occurrence patterns. The later analysis used no new phenotypic data to find candidate immune exposures, relying instead on TCR beta sequences and their occurrence across donors. An earlier analysis of several hundred of the donors applied high-throughput TCR beta sequencing to assess whether each TCR beta V gene segment acted as functional or pseudogenic. Donor age, sex, ethnicity and CMV serostatus were compiled alongside the repertoire data. A later genetic analysis took genome-wide SNP genotypes for about three fifths of the 666 donors and used that subset as a discovery cohort. All discovery cohort repertoires had been generated using a single sequencing platform. Both class I and class II loci were covered by HLA typing, at four-digit resolution. The number of typed donors differed by locus: roughly 629-630 for A, B, C, DRB1 and DQB1; 500 to 550 for DQA1; 600 to 610 for DPA1; and some 470 for DPB1. Roughly five DR-DQ haplotypes were treated as single units for association and clustering because of strong linkage in the cohort. Among over 350 genotyped donors of the cohort, an average of approximately 230,000 unique TCR beta nucleotide sequences were sequenced per donor, roughly 18% of them non-productive.

Library prep was done by the immunoSEQ multiplex PCR assay. The multiplex PCR relied on a mix of 60 forward primers for TCR Vbeta segments and 13 reverse primers for TCR Jbeta segments. The CDR3 region of rearranged TCR beta genes was amplified from genomic DNA by a multiplex PCR assay. Amplified TCR beta libraries were sequenced as 87-base-pair reads on the Illumina HiSeq System. The paper's processing steps were these. A later analysis counted some 80 million unique TCR beta chains across the 550 to 800 repertoires, and approximately 11 million of these chains were shared by at least two donors. Raw reads were error-corrected and collapsed into unique sequences with a nearest-neighbor algorithm that merged closely related sequences to remove PCR and sequencing errors. CDR3 sequences were aligned to IMGT reference sequences to assign V, D and J gene segments. For a sequence to be retained, at least a six-nucleotide match to both a V gene segment and a J gene segment was required. A rearrangement was called productive if the CDR3 had no stop codons and remained in frame with V and J, and every other rearrangement was called non-productive. CDR3 was defined by IMGT convention, running from the second conserved V-encoded cysteine to the conserved J-encoded phenylalanine. Sequences without an unambiguous match to a single V gene segment were excluded from the earlier analysis of about 600 of the donors. In an earlier analysis of about 590 of the donors, a V segment was called functional when productive rearrangements were above 56.7%, and segregating when the standard deviation between donors exceeded 5%. A statistical classification framework was built to diagnose cytomegalovirus status from the catalog of TCR beta chain sequences. V and J gene assignment, in a later analysis, came from comparing TCR nucleotide sequences with IMGT/GENE-DB human TR gene sequences. In a later analysis, CDR3 sequences and most-parsimonious VDJ recombination scenarios were assigned using the TCRdist pipeline. In a later analysis, each TCR beta chain was defined by its CDR3 amino acid sequence together with its V-gene family, and reads lacking a unique V-gene family were excluded. To address suspected cross-contamination and a sequencing artifact, a later analysis removed roughly 580 highly shared, low-generation-probability nucleotide sequences. A later analysis calculated a clonal expansion index for each public chain from normalized within-repertoire ranks of inferred template counts. Generation probabilities in a later analysis came from a VDJ recombination model fitted to out-of-frame rearrangements, and those results were checked against IGoR. In a later analysis, TCR-TCR, TCR-HLA and TCR-CMV co-occurrence was scored with hypergeometric tests, and a repertoire-size bias correction was applied to TCR pairs. To estimate false discovery rates, a later analysis permuted the HLA or CMV assignments 20 times. In a later analysis, co-occurring TCRs were grouped using DBSCAN, and TCRdist sequence similarity was added for clustering within HLA-allele-positive subsets. Repertoires with fewer than 30,000 or more than 120,000 public chains, plus five repertoires with anomalous nucleotide sharing, were excluded from co-occurrence clustering. Not all clones reach the TCRdb copy of this immuneACCESS table, which keeps in-frame sequences only. Checked studies attribute under half of the gap to unresolved V genes and leave the rest unexplained. V and J calls and clone size are copied from that table; D and trimming were computed from the DNA. Counted in this sample were 100,000 to 150,000 clones; roughly 80% of them appeared once. Jointly, the top ten make up about 1.8% of the sample.

In total, more than 500 healthy bone marrow donors made up the cohort. Cohort members were all nominally healthy when sampled, although unrecorded immune exposures were likely present. The donor was CMV seronegative and was included in the group of hundreds of seronegative cohort members. A peripheral blood sample was provided by each donor, and peripheral blood mononuclear cells were used for TCR beta sequencing. Genomic DNA extraction from the blood cell samples was performed with the Qiagen DNeasy Blood Extraction Kit. Sequences SNHLY (CDR1) and FYNNEI (CDR2) are obtained from the germline V gene. Its CDR3 holds 15 amino acids, cysteine through phenylalanine. CDR3 DNA is the only sequence kept; it has 45 bases, read in frame from the first base. Clipping removes 6 bases from V and 1 base from J, with 0 as the unmatched junction base count. As regards this clone: It lacks a known antigen. No quality values exist for individual bases; no much larger clone is one base distant.

General study outcomes and caveats: A further reported finding was that TCR beta sequences accurately predicted the HLA-A and HLA-B alleles for most subjects in the first cohort. In a later genetic analysis, a missense DCLRE1C variant was associated with V-gene and J-gene trimming of TCR beta chains, and the association was replicated in an independent cohort. Because counts were too low, roughly 16 rarely observed V segments, including chromosome 9 orphons, were excluded from the earlier analysis of about 500 of the donors. In a later analysis, HLA-associated TCR beta chains showed more clonal expansion and lower generation probabilities than non-associated chains that were equally common. In a later analysis, several top co-occurrence clusters were reported to appear linked to parvovirus B19, influenza, CMV and Epstein-Barr virus. The sequencing pipeline was judged likely to have produced a cluster of highly shared sequence variants as a technical artifact. When HLA alleles, especially DR and DQ, strongly co-occurred, TCR associations were difficult to assign to individual alleles. The only immune exposure information available for the cohort was CMV serostatus. In both the original and validation cohorts, the classifier was reported to diagnose cytomegalovirus status with high specificity and sensitivity. According to a later analysis, TCR association rates differed among HLA loci, with DRB1 alleles showing the most associated TCRs and HLA-C alleles showing the fewest. Sequencing depth was assumed to be roughly uniform across donors in the presence/absence analyses, though that assumption may not hold. Most TCR sequences were seen in very few donors, while some public TCRs were found in many individuals. The study listed approximately 150 TCR beta chains as associated with cytomegalovirus. The authors suggested that the approach could potentially be extended to other disease states and immunological phenotypes. Linkage disequilibrium might explain the correlated functional status among segregating V segments, but an unknown experimental factor could not be ruled out. In a later genetic analysis, fewer N-insertions in productive TCRs were reported among donors in an Asian-associated ancestry cluster than the roughly 710-donor mean. Because some donors lacked HLA typing at each locus, the association tests relied only on the typed subset. In a later analysis, most CMV-associated TCR beta chains were found to appear HLA-restricted, with HLA associations seemingly driven largely by CMV exposure. In an earlier analysis of fewer than 750 of the donors, most TCR beta V segments were observed in productive rearrangements about 87% or about 30% of the time, broadly matching IMGT annotations. This cohort had only TCR beta chains sequenced, and the lack of alpha or paired-chain data limited which features could be detected. A later analysis associated 16,951 TCR beta sequences with specific HLA alleles at a false discovery rate of 0.05. In vitro tests confirmed that a few of the cytomegalovirus-associated TCR beta chains recognize cytomegalovirus antigens. Some IMGT-functional V segments, including TRBV6-2 and TRBV6-3, could not be told apart with the 87-base-pair reads, so those segments were excluded.

The receptor was isolated from a man between 18 and 35 years old in good health and CMV-seronegative. Sequencing was carried out using PBMCs. The chain links TRBV2 with TRBJ2-2, with 12 bases matching TRBD2. The DNA sequence is as follows: TGTGCCAGCAGGACTAGCGGGGGGAACACCGGGGAGCTGTTTTTT. This yields the protein CASRTSGGNTGELFF.